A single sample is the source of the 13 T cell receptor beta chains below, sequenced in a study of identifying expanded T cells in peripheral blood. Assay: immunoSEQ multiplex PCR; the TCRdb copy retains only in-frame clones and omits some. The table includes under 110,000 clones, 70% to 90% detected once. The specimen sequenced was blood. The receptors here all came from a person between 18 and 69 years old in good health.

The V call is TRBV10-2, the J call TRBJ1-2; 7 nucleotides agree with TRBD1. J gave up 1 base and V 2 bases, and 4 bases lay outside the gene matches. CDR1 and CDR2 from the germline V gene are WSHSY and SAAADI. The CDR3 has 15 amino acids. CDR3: CASSEGQAVNYGYTF. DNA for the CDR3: TGCGCCAGCAGTGAGGGACAGGCAGTTAACTATGGCTACACCTTC.

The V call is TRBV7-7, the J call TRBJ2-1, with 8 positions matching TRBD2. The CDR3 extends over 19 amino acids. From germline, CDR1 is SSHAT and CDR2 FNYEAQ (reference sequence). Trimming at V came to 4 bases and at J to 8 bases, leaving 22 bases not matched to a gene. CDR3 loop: CASSSHRATSGGTWDEQFF. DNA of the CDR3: TGTGCCAGCAGCTCCCACCGGGCAACATCGGGGGGGACTTGGGATGAGCAGTTCTTC. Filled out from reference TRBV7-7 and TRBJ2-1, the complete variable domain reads GAGVSQSPRYKVTKRGQDVTLRCDPISSHATLYWYQQALGQGPEFLTYFNYEAQPDKSGLPSDRFSAERPEGSISTLTIQRTEQRDSAMYRCASSSHRATSGGTWDEQFFGPGTRLTVL.

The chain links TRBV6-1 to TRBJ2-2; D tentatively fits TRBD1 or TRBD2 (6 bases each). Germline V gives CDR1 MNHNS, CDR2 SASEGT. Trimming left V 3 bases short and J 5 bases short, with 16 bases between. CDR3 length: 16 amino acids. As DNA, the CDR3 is TGTGCCAGCAGTGATCTTCTCGAAGGGGGGACCGGGGAGCTGTTTTTT. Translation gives CASSDLLEGGTGELFF.

CDR3 sequence reads: CASSFPGQGGNEQFF. The CDR3 DNA sequence: TGTGCCAGCAGCTTCCCAGGACAGGGCGGCAATGAGCAGTTCTTC. This chain connects TRBV7-9 to TRBJ2-1, with TRBD1 matching 8 bases. Germline V CDR1 and CDR2: SEHNR, FQNEAQ (reference sequence). CDR3 length: 15 amino acids. Trimming removed 3 bases from V and 6 bases from J; junction bases left unmatched: 7.

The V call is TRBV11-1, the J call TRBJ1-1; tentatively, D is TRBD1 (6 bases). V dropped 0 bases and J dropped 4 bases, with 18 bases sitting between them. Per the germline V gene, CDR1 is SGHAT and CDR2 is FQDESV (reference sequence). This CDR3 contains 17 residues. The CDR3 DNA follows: TGTGCCAGCAGCTTAGCCCAGAGGGGGGGCGCGGGCACTGAAGCTTTCTTT. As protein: CASSLAQRGGAGTEAFF.

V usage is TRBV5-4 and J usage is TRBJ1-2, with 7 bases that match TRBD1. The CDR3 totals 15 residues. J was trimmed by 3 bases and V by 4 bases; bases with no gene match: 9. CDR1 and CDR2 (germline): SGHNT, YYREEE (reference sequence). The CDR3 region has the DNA TGTGCCAGCAGCGGCCCGACAGGGAGCTACTATGGCTACACCTTC. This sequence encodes CASSGPTGSYYGYTF.

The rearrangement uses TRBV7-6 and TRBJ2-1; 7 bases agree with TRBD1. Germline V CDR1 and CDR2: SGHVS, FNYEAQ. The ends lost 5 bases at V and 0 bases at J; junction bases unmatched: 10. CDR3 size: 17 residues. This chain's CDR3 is CASSLRQGPSSYNEQFF. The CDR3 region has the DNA TGTGCCAGCAGCCTCCGACAGGGTCCAAGCTCCTACAATGAGCAGTTCTTC.

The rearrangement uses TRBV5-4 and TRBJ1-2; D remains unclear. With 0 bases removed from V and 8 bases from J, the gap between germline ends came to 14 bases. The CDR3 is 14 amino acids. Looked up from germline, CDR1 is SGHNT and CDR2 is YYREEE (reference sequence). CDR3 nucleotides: TGTGCCAGCAGCTTGGTGTCCGGGATGCGGGGCTACACCTTC. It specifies CASSLVSGMRGYTF.

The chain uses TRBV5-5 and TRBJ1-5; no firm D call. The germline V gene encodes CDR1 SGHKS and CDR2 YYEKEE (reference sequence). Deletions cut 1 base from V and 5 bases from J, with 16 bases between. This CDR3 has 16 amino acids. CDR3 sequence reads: CASSLSVFREYQPQHF. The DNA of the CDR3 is TGTGCCAGCAGCTTGTCTGTTTTTCGGGAGTATCAGCCCCAGCATTTT.

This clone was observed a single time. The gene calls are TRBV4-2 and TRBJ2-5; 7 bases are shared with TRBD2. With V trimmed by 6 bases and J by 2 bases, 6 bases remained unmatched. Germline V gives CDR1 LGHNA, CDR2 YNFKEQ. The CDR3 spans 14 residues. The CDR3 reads CASRRGGVQETQYF. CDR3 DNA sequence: TGTGCCAGCAGGAGGGGAGGGGTGCAAGAGACCCAGTACTTC.

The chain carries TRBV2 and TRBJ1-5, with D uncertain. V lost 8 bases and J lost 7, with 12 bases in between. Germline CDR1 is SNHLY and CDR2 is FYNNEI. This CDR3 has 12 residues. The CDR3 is CASRAWVQPQHF. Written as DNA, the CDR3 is TGTGCCAGCCGGGCCTGGGTCCAGCCCCAGCATTTT.

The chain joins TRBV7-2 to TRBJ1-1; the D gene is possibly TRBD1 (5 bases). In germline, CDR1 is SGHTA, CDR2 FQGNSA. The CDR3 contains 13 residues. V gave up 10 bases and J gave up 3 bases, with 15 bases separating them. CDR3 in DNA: TGTGCCATCTCCTTAAGGGGAGACACTGAAGCTTTCTTT. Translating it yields CAISLRGDTEAFF.

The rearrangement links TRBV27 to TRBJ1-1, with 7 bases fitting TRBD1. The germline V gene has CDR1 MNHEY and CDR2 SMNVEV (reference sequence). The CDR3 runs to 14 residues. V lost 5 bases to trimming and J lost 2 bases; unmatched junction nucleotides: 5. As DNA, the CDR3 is TGTGCCAGCAGTCCGGGACAGATAAACACTGAAGCTTTCTTT. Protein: CASSPGQINTEAFF.